Listed below are T cell receptor beta chains from one sample, sequenced in a study of cytomegalovirus exposure and HLA in healthy donors. Generated by immunoSEQ multiplex PCR, the TCRdb table keeps only in-frame clones and is missing some. The sample has roughly 46,000 clones. Sequenced input: PBMCs. The origin of the receptors is a woman aged 40 to 55 in good health and CMV-seronegative. Each CDR3 is given with its conserved first and last residue. D genes are given only for firm matches.

TGTGCCAGCAGTTTACGGGCAGCGGGACGAGAGACCCAGTACTTC CASSLRAAGRETQYF TRBJ2-5 TRBV7-3 TRBD2
TGCAGCGTCCACGGGACAGGGGGCGAAGCTTTCTTT CSVHGTGGEAFF TRBJ1-1 TRBV29-1 TRBD1
TGTGCCAGCAGTTTAGGGGGGACAGGGGGAAACACCATATATTTT CASSLGGTGGNTIYF TRBJ1-3 TRBV28 TRBD1
TGTGCCAGCAGTATCACAAGCACAGATACGCAGTATTTT CASSITSTDTQYF TRBJ2-3 TRBV28 NA
TGTGCCAGCAGACGACTAGATGGAGAGACCCAGTACTTC CASRRLDGETQYF TRBJ2-5 TRBV6-5 NA
TGTGCCAGCAGTCCCGGACAGGCCTACTCGGGGTTTAAAGAGACCCAGTACTTC CASSPGQAYSGFKETQYF TRBJ2-5 TRBV5-4 TRBD1
TGTGCCAGTAGCCAGCGGGGTAAGAATCAGCCCCAGCATTTT CASSQRGKNQPQHF TRBJ1-5 TRBV19 NA
TGCAGCGTTTCCGGACAGGTACAAGAGAACCAGTACTTC CSVSGQVQENQYF TRBJ2-5 TRBV29-1 TRBD1
TGCGCCAGCAGCTCGGGGACAGGGGACATATCTTACGAGCAGTACTTC CASSSGTGDISYEQYF TRBJ2-7 TRBV5-1 TRBD1
TGTGCCAGCAGCTTGGTACAGGGGCCCCTCTACGAGCAGTACTTC CASSLVQGPLYEQYF TRBJ2-7 TRBV5-4 TRBD1
TGTGCCTGGAGGCGACAGGGTGAGGCTAACTATGGCTACACCTTC CAWRRQGEANYGYTF TRBJ1-2 TRBV30 TRBD1